This T cell receptor beta chain was retrieved from a study of T cells expressing NK-cell markers (dated by TCRdb to about 2020). Regarding the complete study: About eight donors provided sorted CD3+CD56+NKG2C+, CD3+CD56+NKG2C- and CD3+CD56-NKG2C+ T-cell subsets, whose TCR beta-chain repertoires were profiled. The study sequenced eight donors, all healthy volunteers chosen at random: three men and five women. Of the eight sequenced donors, seven were found to be HCMV-seropositive and one was found to be HCMV-seronegative. Illumina HiSeq 2000/2500, MiSeq or NextSeq was used to sequence libraries as 2 x 150 bp reads.

The sequencer listed for this sample is Illumina HiSeq 2000. TCR beta cDNA libraries were prepared using 5'RACE template switching, which introduced a universal primer site and unique molecular identifiers. cDNA synthesis was primed from the TCR beta constant segment and was followed by two successive PCR amplification steps. Under the source paper's analysis protocol: Reads were demultiplexed and grouped by UMI with MIGEC, and clonotypes were assembled and quantified with MiTCR. Only TCR cDNA sequences supported by at least two reads were kept to exclude erroneous sequences. The tcR package was used for downstream repertoire analysis, and clonotypes were matched between fractions using CDR3 nucleotide sequence together with V segment. VDJmatch was used to annotate antigen specificity against VDJdb, with one amino acid substitution in CDR3 allowed. After TCRdb reprocessed the reads, each CDR3 protein sequence was kept as one row, without DNA. In this record, the V and J calls reflect TCRdb's handling and not the investigators' own analysis. The table for this sample shows 550,000 to 600,000 distinct CDR3 sequences. The top ten clonotypes cover approximately 3.5% of the sample.

The study at large found these results: In over five donors, the dominant CD3+CD56+NKG2C+ clonotypes were among the top 10 CD8+ clonotypes and accounted for roughly 1.0-7.5% of CD8+ T cells. Those dominant clonotypes were again the most abundant among CD3+CD56-NKG2C+ cells in a few donors, at roughly 25-60.1%. It remained unclear whether the expanded NKG2C-expressing T cell clones were specific for HCMV antigens.

About this clonotype: Its binding antigen is unknown.

The CDR1 and CDR2 encoded by the germline V gene (reference sequence) are GTSNPN and SVGIG. The CDR3 has 12 amino acids, counting the end cysteine and phenylalanine. DNA is not recorded here. A commercial ELISA kit detecting HCMV-specific IgG in serum was used to determine HCMV serostatus. Peripheral blood mononuclear cells were isolated from blood by Ficoll density gradient centrifugation. The receptor comes from a man younger than 30 in good health. Donor details come from another sample of the same person, matched by shared clones. The sample taken for sequencing was blood T cells: a sorted CD56 or NKG2C T cell subset, CD4+ or CD8+ T cells, or bulk PBMC T cells (not recorded which). The V gene is TRBV30 and the J gene is TRBJ2-5. The CDR3 region reads CAWSGAGETQYF.